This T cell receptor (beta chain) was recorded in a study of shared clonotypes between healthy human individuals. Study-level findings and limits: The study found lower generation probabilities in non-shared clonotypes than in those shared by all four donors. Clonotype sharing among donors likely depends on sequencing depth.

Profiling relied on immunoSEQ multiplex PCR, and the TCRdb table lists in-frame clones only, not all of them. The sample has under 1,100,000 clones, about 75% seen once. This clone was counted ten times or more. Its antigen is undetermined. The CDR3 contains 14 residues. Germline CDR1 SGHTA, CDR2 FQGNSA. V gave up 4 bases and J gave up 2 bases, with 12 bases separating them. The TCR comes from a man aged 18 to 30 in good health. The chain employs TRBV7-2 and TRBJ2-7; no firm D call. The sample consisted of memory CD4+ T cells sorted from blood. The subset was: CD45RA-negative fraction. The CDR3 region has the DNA TGTGCCAGCAGCTCCCCACACCTCCCCTACGAGCAGTACTTC. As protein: CASSSPHLPYEQYF.